These 4 T cell receptor beta chains came from one sample sequenced in a study of blood T cell repertoires in COVID-19. Sequenced by immunoSEQ multiplex PCR; TCRdb stores in-frame clones only, minus some. The sample records approximately 210,000 clones, 80% being singletons. Sequenced input: PBMCs or T cells enriched from blood (not recorded which). These TCRs come from a man under 40 with acute COVID-19.

V usage is TRBV10-3 and J usage is TRBJ1-6; D is possibly TRBD1 (6 bases). The CDR3 covers 13 residues. Trimming pared 7 bases from V and 8 bases from J, leaving 12 bases between. Germline V gene sequence: CDR1 ENHRY, CDR2 SYGVKD. CDR3 in amino acids: CAINSNRDSPLHF. CDR3 coding DNA: TGTGCCATCAACAGTAACAGGGATTCACCCCTCCACTTT.

The CDR3 DNA sequence: TGTGCCAGCTCACCCACAGGGAACACTGAAGCTTTCTTT. It is translated as CASSPTGNTEAFF. V is TRBV18 and J is TRBJ1-1, with D tentatively TRBD1 (5 bases). V shed 3 bases and J shed 1 base, with 6 bases lying between them. CDR1 is KGHSH, CDR2 LQKENI, per germline. The CDR3 totals 13 residues.

This chain joins TRBV7-6 and TRBJ2-3; possible D gene TRBD2, 5 bases. The CDR3 is 14 amino acids. V was clipped by 4 bases and J by 1 base, with 9 bases between them. Germline CDR1 reads SGHVS; CDR2 reads FNYEAQ. The CDR3, as DNA: TGTGCCAGCAGCTCGGACTGGGGCACAGATACGCAGTATTTT. Translating it yields CASSSDWGTDTQYF.

The chain is built from TRBV7-9 and TRBJ2-3; TRBD2 matches 9 bases. V dropped 5 bases and J dropped 0; count of bases not matched to a gene: 12. CDR1 SEHNR and CDR2 FQNEAQ come from the germline V gene (reference sequence). This CDR3 is built from 18 residues. The CDR3 loop reads CASSRFRTSEHSTDTQYF. In DNA form, the CDR3 reads TGTGCCAGCAGCCGATTCCGGACTAGCGAGCATAGCACAGATACGCAGTATTTT.